The present entry profiles one T cell receptor (beta chain) with its context. TCRdb's table, derived via immunoSEQ multiplex PCR, lists solely in-frame clones and lacks some. The table has roughly 120,000 clones, under 75% seen once. The source of the sample is a study of blood T cell repertoires in COVID-19. With 0 bases removed from V and 7 bases from J, the gap between germline ends came to 13 bases. The CDR3 sequence is 14 residues long. Germline assignment: CDR1 SGHTS and CDR2 YDEGEE. The source is a woman in her sixties with acute or convalescent COVID-19. Input material: peripheral blood. This rearrangement joins TRBV5-8 to TRBJ1-1; no reliable D call. CDR3 sequence (DNA): TGTGCCAGCAGCTTGGTGAGGAGGGAGGTTGAAGCTTTCTTT. This translates into CASSLVRREVEAFF.